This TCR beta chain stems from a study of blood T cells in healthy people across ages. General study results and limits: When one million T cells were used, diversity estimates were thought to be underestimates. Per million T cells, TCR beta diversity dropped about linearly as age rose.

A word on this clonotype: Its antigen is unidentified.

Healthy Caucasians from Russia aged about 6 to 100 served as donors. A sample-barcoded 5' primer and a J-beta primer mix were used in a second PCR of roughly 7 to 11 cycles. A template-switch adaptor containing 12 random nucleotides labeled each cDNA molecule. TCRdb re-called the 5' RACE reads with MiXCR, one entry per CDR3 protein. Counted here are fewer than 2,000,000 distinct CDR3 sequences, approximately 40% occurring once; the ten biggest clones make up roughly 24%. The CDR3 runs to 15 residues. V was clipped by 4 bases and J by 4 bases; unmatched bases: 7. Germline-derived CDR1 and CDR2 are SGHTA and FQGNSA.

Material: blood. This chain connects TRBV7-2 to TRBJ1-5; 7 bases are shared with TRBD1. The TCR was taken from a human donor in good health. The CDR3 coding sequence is TGTGCCAGCAGCTCCCAAGGGACAGCAAATCAGCCCCAGCATTTT. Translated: CASSSQGTANQPQHF.